Following are 23 T cell receptor beta chains from one sample sequenced in a study of T cell changes during pregnancy in multiple sclerosis. Sequencing used immunoSEQ multiplex PCR; TCRdb keeps in-frame clones, though not all of them. The table has some 97,000 clones, around 90% seen once. This specimen consisted of peripheral blood, obtained in the second trimester of pregnancy. Source of these receptors: a female donor with multiple sclerosis, enrolled in a pregnancy study.

V usage is TRBV9 and J usage is TRBJ2-7; D ambiguous. This CDR3 comprises 15 residues. Germline CDR1 is SGDLS and CDR2 is YYNGEE. The V end lost 0 bases, the J end lost 2 bases, and 12 bases lay between the germline ends. DNA for the CDR3: TGTGCCAGCAGCGTAGGGAGTGCACCTACCTACGAGCAGTACTTC. The encoded protein is CASSVGSAPTYEQYF. Full variable domain (remainder filled in from reference TRBV9 and TRBJ2-7): DSGVTQTPKHLITATGQRVTLRCSPRSGDLSVYWYQQSLDQGLQFLIQYYNGEERAKGNILERFSAQQFPDLHSELNLSSLELGDSALYFCASSVGSAPTYEQYFGPGTRLTVT.

V gene TRBV5-4 combines with J gene TRBJ1-1; possibly TRBD1 for D (6 bases). The CDR3 totals 17 residues. V lost 3 bases to trimming and J lost 0 bases, with 18 bases between them. In germline, CDR1 is SGHNT, CDR2 YYREEE (reference sequence). In DNA, the CDR3 is TGTGCCAGCAGCTGGGACAATCCGATCGTCATGAACACTGAAGCTTTCTTT. Translated: CASSWDNPIVMNTEAFF.

The chain is built from TRBV5-1 and TRBJ1-1, with D possibly TRBD1 on 5 matching bases. CDR3 length equals 13 residues. Trimming took 4 bases from V and 8 from J, leaving 15 bases between them. Germline-derived CDR1 and CDR2 are SGHRS and YFSETQ. The CDR3: CASSGGSGPEAFF. In nucleotides, the CDR3 is TGCGCCAGCAGCGGGGGGTCGGGGCCGGAAGCTTTCTTT. Complete variable domain (other parts from reference TRBV5-1 and TRBJ1-1): KAGVTQTPRYLIKTRGQQVTLSCSPISGHRSVSWYQQTPGQGLQFLFEYFSETQRNKGNFPGRFSGRQFSNSRSEMNVSTLELGDSALYLCASSGGSGPEAFFGQGTRLTVV.

The chain carries TRBV7-3 and TRBJ1-6; 8 bases map to TRBD1. Losses at the gene ends were 5 bases for V and 9 bases for J; bases not matched to a gene: 6. The CDR3 is made up of 14 amino acids. Germline loops: CDR1 SGHTA, CDR2 FQGTGA. CDR3 nucleotide sequence: TGTGCCAGCAGCCTCAAGGACAGGGTTTCACCCCTCCACTTT. Translated, it gives CASSLKDRVSPLHF. Filled out from reference TRBV7-3 and TRBJ1-6, the complete variable domain reads GAGVSQTPSNKVTEKGKYVELRCDPISGHTALYWYRQSLGQGPEFLIYFQGTGAADDSGLPNDRFFAVRPEGSVSTLKIQRTERGDSAVYLCASSLKDRVSPLHFGNGTRLTVT.

The rearrangement uses TRBV7-3 and TRBJ1-1, with D perhaps TRBD1 (6 bases). This CDR3 is 14 amino acids long. Germline V gene sequence: CDR1 SGHTA, CDR2 FQGTGA. V was trimmed by 5 bases and J by 4 bases, leaving 14 bases between them. For the CDR3, the DNA is TGTGCCAGCAGCCTATCGGGGGGCGTCACTGAAGCTTTCTTT. Translation gives CASSLSGGVTEAFF. Using reference TRBV7-3 and TRBJ1-1 for the parts outside the CDR3, the full variable domain is GAGVSQTPSNKVTEKGKYVELRCDPISGHTALYWYRQSLGQGPEFLIYFQGTGAADDSGLPNDRFFAVRPEGSVSTLKIQRTERGDSAVYLCASSLSGGVTEAFFGQGTRLTVV.

This clone has only one observation. The chain carries TRBV7-9 and TRBJ1-1; a possible D gene is TRBD1 (5 bases). This CDR3 has 14 residues. Germline assignment: CDR1 SEHNR and CDR2 FQNEAQ (reference sequence). The V end was cut by 1 base, the J end by 9 bases, with 15 bases between. The CDR3 DNA is TGTGCCAGCAGCTTAGGGCAGGGTATTCTGAAAGCTTTCTTT. Translation: CASSLGQGILKAFF.

This chain connects TRBV5-4 to TRBJ2-1; maybe TRBD2 (8 bases). Trimming removed 4 bases at V and 3 bases at J, with 17 bases between. This CDR3 has 16 residues. CDR1 is SGHNT and CDR2 is YYREEE in the germline V gene (reference sequence). Written as DNA, the CDR3 is TGTGCCAGCAGCAAAGGGGGCGGGACTAGCTACAATGAGCAGTTCTTC. Its translation: CASSKGGGTSYNEQFF.

This clone appeared a few times. CDR3 coding DNA: TGTGCCAGCAGCCAGGGCGTCGTAACACCGAACACTGAAGCTTTCTTT. This codes for CASSQGVVTPNTEAFF. This chain uses TRBV4-2 with TRBJ1-1, with D uncertain. This CDR3 comprises 16 residues. The germline V gene encodes CDR1 LGHNA and CDR2 YNFKEQ. V was shortened by 3 bases and J by 1 base, with 15 bases between the two germline ends.

A note on this clone: The sample has other DNA sequences that encode this CDR3 too. The chain carries TRBV27 and TRBJ1-1, with D perhaps matching TRBD1 (5 bases). CDR1 and CDR2 (germline): MNHEY, SMNVEV (reference sequence). This CDR3 has 13 amino acids. V lost 3 bases, J lost 2 bases, and 7 bases lay in between. The DNA of the CDR3 is TGTGCCAGCAGTTTCCAGGGTAACACTGAAGCTTTCTTT. Its protein is CASSFQGNTEAFF.

This chain uses TRBV18 with TRBJ2-2; the D is unclear. V gave up 3 bases and J gave up 5 bases, with 10 bases separating them. Germline values: CDR1 KGHSH, CDR2 LQKENI. CDR3 length equals 14 residues. CDR3 in DNA: TGTGCCAGCTCACCTCTTCCTAGAACCGGGGAGCTGTTTTTT. Translated, it gives CASSPLPRTGELFF.

The V and J genes are TRBV6-6 and TRBJ1-1; unclear D gene. Germline CDR1 reads MNHNY; CDR2 reads SVGAGI (reference sequence). The length of the CDR3 is 13 residues. Trimming stripped 5 bases from V and 3 bases from J, with 10 bases between. The CDR3 DNA is TGTGCCAGCAGTGACGACTTGGACACTGAAGCTTTCTTT. It yields the protein CASSDDLDTEAFF.

The chain recombines TRBV5-1 with TRBJ1-2; D unresolved. This CDR3 comprises 14 residues. Per germline, CDR1 SGHRS and CDR2 YFSETQ. V was pared by 2 bases and J by 5 bases, with 13 bases between. CDR3: CASSFEPEDYGYTF. The CDR3 DNA reads TGCGCCAGCAGCTTTGAGCCGGAGGATTATGGCTACACCTTC.

The V gene is TRBV18, the J gene TRBJ1-1; 9 bases fit TRBD1. CDR1 is KGHSH and CDR2 is LQKENI in the germline V gene. Trimming took 3 bases from V and 3 from J; bases not matched to a gene: 8. The CDR3 sequence is 16 residues long. DNA of the CDR3: TGTGCCAGCTCACCCCGGGACAGGGCGGTCGACACTGAAGCTTTCTTT. Translated: CASSPRDRAVDTEAFF.

This chain uses TRBV6-4 with TRBJ1-1, with a weak D call TRBD1 (5 bases). Between the trimmed V and J ends, which lost 5 bases and 0 bases, there was a span of 10 bases. Germline-derived CDR1 and CDR2 are MRHNA and SNTAGT. The CDR3 contains 14 residues. CDR3 nucleotide sequence: TGTGCCAGCAGTCAGACAGCCATGAACACTGAAGCTTTCTTT. It specifies CASSQTAMNTEAFF.

The CDR3 nucleotides read TGTGCCAGTAGTATAGGGGGCCTGGGAGCTTTCTTT. This codes for CASSIGGLGAFF. The J gene is TRBJ1-1, the V gene TRBV19; maybe TRBD1 (5 bases). Trimming left V 1 base short and J 10 bases short, with 10 bases between. Germline V lookup: CDR1 LNHDA, CDR2 SQIVND (reference sequence). The CDR3 runs 12 residues.

This chain connects TRBV5-6 to TRBJ2-1, with 12 bases fitting TRBD2. The CDR3 contains 15 residues. V shed 4 bases and J 5 bases; nucleotides not matched to a gene: 4. Per the germline V gene, CDR1 is SGHDT and CDR2 is YYEEEE. The CDR3 sequence: CASSRLAGVHNEQFF. The CDR3 DNA sequence: TGTGCCAGCAGCCGACTAGCGGGAGTCCACAATGAGCAGTTCTTC.

Only a few counts were recorded for this clone. The chain is built from TRBV9 and TRBJ2-6; D perhaps matches TRBD2 (6 bases). V was clipped by 4 bases and J by 1 base, with 15 bases between them. The length of the CDR3 is 17 residues. Germline V CDR1 and CDR2: SGDLS, YYNGEE. DNA of the CDR3: TGTGCCAGCAGCCCCCTGGGGGGTTATTCTGGGGCCAACGTCCTGACTTTC. Encoded protein: CASSPLGGYSGANVLTF.

The rearrangement uses TRBV25-1 and TRBJ2-2; 10 bases agree with TRBD2. V shed 6 bases, J shed 7 bases, and the junction held 8 bases outside the gene matches. The CDR3 consists of 15 residues. Per the germline V gene, CDR1 is MGHDK and CDR2 is SYGVNS. CDR3 region: CASSAGLATNGELFF. CDR3 bases: TGTGCCAGCAGCGCGGGACTAGCGACGAACGGGGAGCTGTTTTTT.

V gene TRBV5-1 combines with J gene TRBJ1-1; a weak D match, TRBD1 (6 bases). Deletions cut 2 bases from V and 7 bases from J, with 15 bases between. The CDR3 runs to 14 residues. Germline V gene sequence: CDR1 SGHRS, CDR2 YFSETQ. DNA for the CDR3: TGCGCCAGCAGCTTCGGCGGGGGCTGGAGTGAAGCTTTCTTT. As protein: CASSFGGGWSEAFF.

The rearrangement uses TRBV4-1 and TRBJ2-4, with D possibly matching TRBD1 (5 bases). The CDR3 extends over 20 amino acids. Germline V gene lookup returns CDR1 MGHRA and CDR2 YSYEKL. Trimming took off 1 base at V and 0 bases at J, with 22 bases between the two ends. The CDR3, as DNA: TGCGCCAGCAGCCAAGCAGTAGGACACTACCCCTCGCTAGCCAAAAACATTCAGTACTTC. Its protein is CASSQAVGHYPSLAKNIQYF.

The chain carries TRBV7-9 and TRBJ1-2; 10 bases are a match to TRBD1. The junction had 5 bases not matched to a gene; V was cut back by 3 bases and J by 4 bases. The CDR3 loop spans 15 amino acids. Germline CDR1 and CDR2: SEHNR and FQNEAQ (reference sequence). The CDR3 loop is CASSLTGGGSYGYTF. CDR3 nucleotide sequence: TGTGCCAGCAGCTTGACAGGGGGCGGGAGCTATGGCTACACCTTC.

The chain uses TRBV9 and TRBJ1-1; D is unclear. CDR1 and CDR2 (germline): SGDLS, YYNGEE. The V end lost 3 bases, the J end lost 2 bases, and 14 bases lay between the germline ends. This CDR3 is 15 amino acids long. The CDR3 bases are TGTGCCAGCAGCGAGGTGGATACAGCTAACACTGAAGCTTTCTTT. Translated: CASSEVDTANTEAFF. The full variable domain, with the rest looked up from reference TRBV9 and TRBJ1-1, is DSGVTQTPKHLITATGQRVTLRCSPRSGDLSVYWYQQSLDQGLQFLIQYYNGEERAKGNILERFSAQQFPDLHSELNLSSLELGDSALYFCASSEVDTANTEAFFGQGTRLTVV.

The sample holds a few counts of this clone. V is TRBV21-1 and J is TRBJ1-2. TRBV21-1 is assigned pseudogene status. This CDR3 has 15 amino acids. In nucleotides, the CDR3 is TGTGCCAGCAGCAAAAGAAGCGGGGTCAACTATGGCTACACCTTC. Encoded protein: CASSKRSGVNYGYTF.